These 11 T cell receptor beta chains share one sample of origin, sequenced in a study of shared clonotypes between healthy human individuals. Here immunoSEQ multiplex PCR was the method, and the copy in TCRdb shows in-frame clones only, minus some. Here the sample spans about 1 million clones, about 74% being singletons. The source material was memory CD4+ T cells sorted from blood. This sample's subset: CD45RA-negative fraction. Every receptor here comes from a man aged 18 to 30 in good health.

This rearrangement joins TRBV11-2 to TRBJ1-2, with 9 bases that match TRBD1. There are 13 residues in the CDR3. After removal of 3 bases from V and 8 bases from J, the junction contained 4 bases not matched to a gene. In germline, CDR1 is SGHAT, CDR2 FQNNGV. The chain's CDR3 is CASSLTGGQGYTF. The CDR3 DNA reads TGTGCCAGCAGCTTGACAGGGGGGCAGGGCTACACCTTC.

This clone was seen once. Here the CDR3 DNA reads TGTGCCAGCAAGGACAGTGTTACCTACGAGCAGTACTTC. Amino acid sequence: CASKDSVTYEQYF. The chain is built from TRBV28 and TRBJ2-7; tentative D call: TRBD1 (6 bases). Germline lookup yields CDR1 MDHEN and CDR2 SYDVKM. V was clipped by 7 bases and J by 2 bases, with 12 bases between them. The CDR3 length is 13 residues.

The chain uses TRBV13 and TRBJ2-7; no clear D gene. Trimming took 5 bases from V and 4 from J, leaving 15 bases between them. Germline V gene sequence: CDR1 PRHDT, CDR2 FYEKMQ (reference sequence). This CDR3 comprises 14 residues. The CDR3 loop reads CASSTTGLRYEQYF. CDR3 sequence (DNA): TGTGCCAGCAGCACCACGGGCCTACGTTACGAGCAGTACTTC.

V is TRBV28 and J is TRBJ1-2; tentatively, D is TRBD1 (6 bases). The V end was cut by 4 bases, the J end by 8 bases, with 11 bases between. Per the germline V gene, CDR1 is MDHEN and CDR2 is SYDVKM. This CDR3 comprises 12 residues. CDR3 protein: CASSYREWGYTF. The CDR3, as DNA: TGTGCCAGCAGTTACAGGGAGTGGGGCTACACCTTC.

V is TRBV5-4 and J is TRBJ2-3; 9 nucleotides line up with TRBD1. Losses at the gene ends were 2 bases for V and 6 bases for J; bases not matched to a gene: 7. Germline V lookup: CDR1 SGHNT, CDR2 YYREEE (reference sequence). There are 15 residues in the CDR3. This chain's CDR3 is CASSLGTGIADTQYF. For the CDR3, the DNA is TGTGCCAGCAGCTTAGGGACAGGGATAGCTGATACGCAGTATTTT.

The chain links TRBV14 to TRBJ1-5, with 8 bases that match TRBD1. The CDR3 runs 17 residues. Looked up from germline, CDR1 is SGHDN and CDR2 is FVKESK. With 4 bases clipped from V and 2 bases from J, the junction kept 10 bases outside the gene matches. CDR3 sequence reads: CASSRSSDRVGNQPQHF. Written as DNA, the CDR3 is TGTGCCAGCAGCCGCAGCTCGGACAGGGTAGGCAATCAGCCCCAGCATTTT. The whole variable domain, filled in from reference TRBV14 and TRBJ1-5, reads EAGVTQFPSHSVIEKGQTVTLRCDPISGHDNLYWYRRVMGKEIKFLLHFVKESKQDESGMPNNRFLAERTGGTYSTLKVQPAELEDSGVYFCASSRSSDRVGNQPQHFGDGTRLSIL.

The J gene is TRBJ1-2, the V gene TRBV5-5; D is ambiguous. The CDR3 is 13 residues long. With 0 bases removed from V and 7 bases from J, the gap between germline ends came to 10 bases. CDR1 is SGHKS, CDR2 YYEKEE, per germline (reference sequence). The CDR3 loop reads CASSLASRVGYTF. The CDR3 region has the DNA TGTGCCAGCAGCTTGGCGTCGAGGGTTGGCTACACCTTC.

Only a few counts were recorded for this clone. The rearrangement joins TRBV11-2 to TRBJ1-5; 8 bases are a match to TRBD1. There are 15 residues in the CDR3. Germline V gene data show CDR1 as SGHAT and CDR2 as FQNNGV. With 5 bases clipped from V and 4 bases from J, the junction kept 7 bases outside the gene matches. The CDR3 DNA reads TGTGCCAGCAGCCTTGGACAGGGCTGGAATCAGCCCCAGCATTTT. Translated, it gives CASSLGQGWNQPQHF.

V is TRBV11-2 and J is TRBJ2-7; D is undetermined. Germline-derived CDR1 and CDR2 are SGHAT and FQNNGV. V shed 2 bases and J shed 4 bases, with 9 bases lying between them. The CDR3 spans 13 residues. The CDR3 loop is CASSLHDGYEQYF. The CDR3, as DNA: TGTGCCAGCAGCTTACACGACGGTTACGAGCAGTACTTC.

In nucleotides, the CDR3 is TGTGCCAGCAGCTTAGCGCCGTCTGGGCCTCAGATGGGCTACACCTTC. As protein: CASSLAPSGPQMGYTF. The chain combines TRBV7-2 with TRBJ1-2; no definite D call. The germline gives CDR1 SGHTA, CDR2 FQGNSA. The V and J ends lost 0 bases and 8 bases respectively, with 19 bases between them. This CDR3 region has 16 residues.

This clone was found a few times. The chain joins TRBV19 to TRBJ2-7; 9 bases agree with TRBD2. The germline V gene has CDR1 LNHDA and CDR2 SQIVND (reference sequence). Trimming removed 5 bases from V and 6 bases from J; junction bases left unmatched: 8. This CDR3 contains 14 residues. In nucleotides, the CDR3 is TGTGCCAGTAGTCCCTCGCGGGGGGGCTTCGAGCAGTACTTC. Amino acids: CASSPSRGGFEQYF.